This T cell receptor (beta chain) stems from a study of STAT3 mutations in large granular lymphocyte leukemia. Study-wide results and limits: Every T-LGLL patient had at least one immunodominant TCRbeta clonotype. In 6 of 18 patients, new TCR clonotypes emerged after therapy. Treatment regimens differed across patients between samplings.

TCRdb's copy holds only in-frame clones and misses some; the assay was immunoSEQ multiplex PCR. The repertoire holds about 9,000 clones, with roughly 90% as singletons. On this clone itself: Its antigen is unknown.

CDR3 length equals 14 residues. From germline, CDR1 is SGHDT and CDR2 YYEEEE. V was cut by 2 bases and J by 0 bases, with 8 bases left in between. Sequences were obtained from peripheral blood mononuclear cells. The sequence was collected from an elderly man with T-cell large granular lymphocyte leukemia. Some clones in this sample may be carry-over from other donors' samples. The chain has TRBV5-6 and TRBJ1-1; perhaps TRBD1 as D (6 bases). The CDR3 nucleotides are TGTGCCAGCAGCTTCGGACAGCTGAACACTGAAGCTTTCTTT. Residues: CASSFGQLNTEAFF.